This paragraph covers one T cell receptor beta chain sequence. This entry belongs to a study of technical replicates of blood from a handful of donors. Germline V gene data show CDR1 as LGHNA and CDR2 as YNFKEQ. The CDR3 is 16 residues long. V shed 1 base and J 4 bases; nucleotides not matched to a gene: 9. Method: immunoSEQ multiplex PCR; TCRdb's copy keeps in-frame clones and lacks some. The sample carries 85,000 to 100,000 clones, about 94% recorded once. The chain links TRBV4-2 to TRBJ1-1; 7 bases are a match to TRBD1. Sequencing was carried out using T cells isolated from PBMCs. This clonotype was sampled from a human donor in good health. The DNA of the CDR3 is TGTGCCAGCAGCCAAGGATACAGGGGTTTAGGCACTGAAGCTTTCTTT. This encodes CASSQGYRGLGTEAFF.